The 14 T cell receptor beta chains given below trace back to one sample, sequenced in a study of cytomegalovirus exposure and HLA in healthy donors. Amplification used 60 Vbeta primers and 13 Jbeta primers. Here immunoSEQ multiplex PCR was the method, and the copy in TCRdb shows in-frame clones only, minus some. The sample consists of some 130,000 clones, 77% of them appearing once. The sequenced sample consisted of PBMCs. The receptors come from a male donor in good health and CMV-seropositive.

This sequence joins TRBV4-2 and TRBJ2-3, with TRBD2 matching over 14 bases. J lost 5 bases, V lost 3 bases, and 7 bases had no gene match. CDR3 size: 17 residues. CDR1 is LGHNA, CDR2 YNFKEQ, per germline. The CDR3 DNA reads TGTGCCAGCAGCCAGCCCTCGGGACTAGCGGGGGTAGATACGCAGTATTTT. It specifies CASSQPSGLAGVDTQYF.

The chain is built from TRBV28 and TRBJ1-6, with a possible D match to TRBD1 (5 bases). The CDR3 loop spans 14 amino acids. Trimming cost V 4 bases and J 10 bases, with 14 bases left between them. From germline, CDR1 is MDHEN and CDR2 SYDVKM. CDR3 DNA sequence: TGTGCCAGCAGTTCTAACACCGGGGGGTCACCCCTCCACTTT. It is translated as CASSSNTGGSPLHF.

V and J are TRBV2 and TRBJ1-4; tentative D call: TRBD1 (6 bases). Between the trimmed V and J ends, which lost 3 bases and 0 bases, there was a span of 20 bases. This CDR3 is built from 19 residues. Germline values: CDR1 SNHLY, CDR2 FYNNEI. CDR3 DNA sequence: TGTGCCAGCAGTGATATAGGCCCGGGACACCTAACAACTAATGAAAAACTGTTTTTT. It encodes CASSDIGPGHLTTNEKLFF.

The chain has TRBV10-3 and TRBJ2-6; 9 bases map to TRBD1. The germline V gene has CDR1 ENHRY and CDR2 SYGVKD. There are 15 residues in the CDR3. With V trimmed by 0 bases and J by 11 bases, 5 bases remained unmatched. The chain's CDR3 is CAISESLRQGDVLTF. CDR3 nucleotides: TGTGCCATCAGTGAGTCACTCAGACAGGGGGACGTCCTGACTTTC.

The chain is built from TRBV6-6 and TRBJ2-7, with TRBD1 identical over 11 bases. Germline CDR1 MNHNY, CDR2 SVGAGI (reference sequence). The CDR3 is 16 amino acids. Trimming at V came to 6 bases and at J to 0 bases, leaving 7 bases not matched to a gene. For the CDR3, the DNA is TGTGCCAGCAGACGGGGACAGGGGGACCTCTCCTACGAGCAGTACTTC. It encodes CASRRGQGDLSYEQYF.

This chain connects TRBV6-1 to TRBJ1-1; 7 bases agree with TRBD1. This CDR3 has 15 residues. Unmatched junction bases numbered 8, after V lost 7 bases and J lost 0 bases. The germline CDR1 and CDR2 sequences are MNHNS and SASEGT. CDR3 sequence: CASTQGSAMNTEAFF. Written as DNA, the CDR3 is TGTGCCAGCACACAGGGGAGCGCAATGAACACTGAAGCTTTCTTT.

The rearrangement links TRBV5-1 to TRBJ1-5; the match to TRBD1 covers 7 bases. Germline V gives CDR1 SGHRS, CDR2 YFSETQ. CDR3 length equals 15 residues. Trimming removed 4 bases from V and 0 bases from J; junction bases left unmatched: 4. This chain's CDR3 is CASSRDSLSNQPQHF. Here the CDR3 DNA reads TGCGCCAGCAGCAGGGACAGTCTTAGCAATCAGCCCCAGCATTTT.

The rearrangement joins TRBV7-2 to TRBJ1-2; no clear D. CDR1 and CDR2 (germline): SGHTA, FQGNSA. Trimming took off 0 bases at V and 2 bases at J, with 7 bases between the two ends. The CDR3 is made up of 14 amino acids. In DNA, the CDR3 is TGTGCCAGCAGCTTAGCTGTCGTAAACTATGGCTACACCTTC. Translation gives CASSLAVVNYGYTF. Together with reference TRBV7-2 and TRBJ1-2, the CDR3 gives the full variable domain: GAGVSQSPSNKVTEKGKDVELRCDPISGHTALYWYRQSLGQGLEFLIYFQGNSAPDKSGLPSDRFSAERTGGSVSTLTIQRTQQEDSAVYLCASSLAVVNYGYTFGSGTRLTVV.

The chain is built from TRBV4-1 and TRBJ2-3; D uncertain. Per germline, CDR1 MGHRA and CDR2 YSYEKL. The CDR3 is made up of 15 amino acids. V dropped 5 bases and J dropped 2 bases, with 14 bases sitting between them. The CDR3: CASSEPEADTDTQYF. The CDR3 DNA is TGCGCCAGCAGCGAACCTGAGGCGGACACAGATACGCAGTATTTT.

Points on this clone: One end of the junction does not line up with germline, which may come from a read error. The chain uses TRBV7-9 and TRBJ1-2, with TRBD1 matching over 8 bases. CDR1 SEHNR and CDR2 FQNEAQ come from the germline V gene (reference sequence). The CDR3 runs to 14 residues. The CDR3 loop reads CSSSRGQGAYGYTF. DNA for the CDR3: TGTTCCAGCAGCCGGGGGCAGGGGGCGTATGGCTACACCTTC.

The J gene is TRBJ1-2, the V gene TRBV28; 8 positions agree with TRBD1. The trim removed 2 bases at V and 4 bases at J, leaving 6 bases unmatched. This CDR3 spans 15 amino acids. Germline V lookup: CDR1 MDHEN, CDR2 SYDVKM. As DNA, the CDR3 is TGTGCCAGCAGTTTACCAACCGGGACAGGCTATGGCTACACCTTC. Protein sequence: CASSLPTGTGYGYTF.

For the CDR3, the DNA is TGTGCCATCAGTGAACGACAGGGATTAAGCCAGGCTTTCTTT. Protein: CAISERQGLSQAFF. The V and J genes are TRBV10-3 and TRBJ1-1; 7 bases line up with TRBD1. Losses at the gene ends were 3 bases for V and 11 bases for J; bases not matched to a gene: 12. This CDR3 has 14 residues. From germline, CDR1 is ENHRY and CDR2 SYGVKD.

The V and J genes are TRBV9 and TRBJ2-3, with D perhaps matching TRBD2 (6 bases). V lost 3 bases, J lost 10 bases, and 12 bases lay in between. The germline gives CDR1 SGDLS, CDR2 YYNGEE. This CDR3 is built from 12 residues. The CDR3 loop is CASSARLEPQYF. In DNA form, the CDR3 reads TGTGCCAGCAGCGCCCGACTAGAGCCGCAGTATTTT.

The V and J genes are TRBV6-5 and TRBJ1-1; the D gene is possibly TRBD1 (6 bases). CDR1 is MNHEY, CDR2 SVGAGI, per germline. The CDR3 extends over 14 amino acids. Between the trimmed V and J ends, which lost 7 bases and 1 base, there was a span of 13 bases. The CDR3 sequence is CASIPTGRNTEAFF. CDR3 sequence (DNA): TGTGCCAGCATCCCGACAGGAAGGAACACTGAAGCTTTCTTT.